The TCR beta chain under discussion was sequenced for a study of technical replicates of blood from a handful of donors. The V end was cut by 7 bases, the J end by 0 bases, with 16 bases between. Germline V lookup: CDR1 SGHTA, CDR2 FQGNSA. This CDR3 contains 16 residues. The repertoire was sequenced with immunoSEQ multiplex PCR; TCRdb's copy has only in-frame clones and lacks some. This sample has some 60,000 clones, with roughly 91% found just once. V gene TRBV7-2 combines with J gene TRBJ1-5; D unresolved. The TCR comes from a human donor in good health. Some clones in this sample may be carry-over from other donors' samples. Sequenced: PBMCs. CDR3 nucleotide sequence: TGTGCCAGCACTCTAGCGTCGGCGTATAGCAATCAGCCCCAGCATTTT. As protein: CASTLASAYSNQPQHF. The full variable domain, in which reference TRBV7-2 and TRBJ1-5 provide the parts outside the CDR3, is GAGVSQSPSNKVTEKGKDVELRCDPISGHTALYWYRQSLGQGLEFLIYFQGNSAPDKSGLPSDRFSAERTGGSVSTLTIQRTQQEDSAVYLCASTLASAYSNQPQHFGDGTRLSIL.